The clone carrying this T cell receptor (beta chain) has a handful of counts. Its antigen is unknown. Germline V gene lookup returns CDR1 SGDLS and CDR2 YYNGEE. V was trimmed by 0 bases and J by 6 bases, leaving 7 bases between them. The CDR3 sequence is 12 residues long. TCRdb fed the 5' RACE reads into MiXCR, producing one record per CDR3 protein. This sample carries around 10,000 distinct CDR3 sequences, under 6.5% of them seen once, and the ten largest clones take approximately 40%. The source of the sample is a study of CD8 T cells in ankylosing spondylitis. Study results and caveats: With a CD8+ phenotype, disease-linked clones were relatively rare in peripheral blood. For ankylosing spondylitis blood, a TCR beta motif of several highly homologous variants appeared characteristic. The clones that were linked to disease were reported to be significantly enriched in matched synovial fluid samples from ankylosing spondylitis patients.

The clonotype comes from a female donor with ankylosing spondylitis or in good health (not recorded which). Sequences were obtained from blood, either unsorted or a sorted T cell fraction (not recorded which). V is TRBV9 and J is TRBJ2-7; D remains ambiguous. The CDR3 reads CASSVDGLEQYF. As DNA, the CDR3 is TGTGCCAGCAGCGTAGATGGGCTCGAGCAGTACTTC.